This record concerns one T cell receptor beta chain sequence. This record comes from a study of blood T cell repertoires in COVID-19. Study background: Donors in the United States, Italy and Spain gave samples during acute or convalescent COVID-19.

The protocol was immunoSEQ multiplex PCR, while the TCRdb copy is restricted to in-frame clones and leaves out a portion. The sample lists approximately 170,000 clones; about four fifths were seen once. The receptor was isolated from a man aged 65 to 85 who had recovered from COVID-19. Sequenced sample: peripheral blood.

The CDR3 DNA is TGTGCCAGCAGTGGGAGCGTCGTTGGCACCGGGGAGCTGTTTTTT. This codes for CASSGSVVGTGELFF. The genes are TRBV2 and TRBJ2-2; D unclear. This CDR3 is built from 15 residues. The germline CDR1 and CDR2 sequences are SNHLY and FYNNEI. Between the trimmed V and J ends, which lost 4 bases and 4 bases, there was a span of 13 bases.